This T cell receptor (beta chain) was recovered during a study of cytomegalovirus exposure and HLA in healthy donors. Study-level findings and limits: Most of the TCR beta V segments (in an earlier analysis) were productive either about 87% or about 30% of the time. Roughly uniform depth of sequencing across donors was assumed in presence/absence analyses. Later analysis associated a missense DCLRE1C variant with TCR beta V- and J-gene trimming.

Germline assignment: CDR1 SGHVS and CDR2 FQNEAQ. V was cut by 5 bases and J by 5 bases, with 18 bases left in between. This CDR3 spans 15 amino acids. Primers: 60 Vbeta forward and 13 Jbeta reverse. In the authors' workflow: Approximately 9.9 million of about 80 million unique TCR beta chains were shared, per a later count. Assay used: immunoSEQ multiplex PCR; TCRdb lists only in-frame clones, some missing. V and J calls and clone size are those listed in that table; D and trimming were worked out from the DNA. In the table there are 75,000 to 100,000 clones, under 85% of which are singletons. Concerning this clone itself: What it binds is not known.

The chain employs TRBV7-8 and TRBJ1-1; D not resolved. The origin of this receptor is a woman aged 70-85 years in good health and CMV-seropositive. Source material: PBMCs. The CDR3 loop is CASSARAGSYTEAFF. The CDR3 bases are TGTGCCAGCAGCGCTAGGGCGGGGAGTTATACTGAAGCTTTCTTT.